This T cell receptor (beta chain) is from a study of cytomegalovirus exposure and HLA in healthy donors. The CDR3 consists of 15 residues. The V gene end was trimmed by 2 bases and the J gene end by 2 bases; junction bases not matched to a gene: 4. CDR1 SGHVS and CDR2 FNYEAQ come from the germline V gene. PCR amplification relied on 60 Vbeta primers (plus 13 Jbeta primers). Clones were read by immunoSEQ multiplex PCR, and TCRdb kept only the in-frame ones, dropping some. The sample lists 85,000 to 100,000 clones; around three quarters were seen once. The chain joins TRBV7-6 to TRBJ2-3, with 7 positions matching TRBD2. The material sequenced was PBMCs. This TCR came from a male donor in good health and CMV-seropositive. The CDR3 is CASSLSLADTDTQYF. For the CDR3, the DNA is TGTGCCAGCAGCTTATCTCTAGCGGACACAGATACGCAGTATTTT. The whole variable domain, remainder taken from reference TRBV7-6 and TRBJ2-3, is GAGVSQSPRYKVTKRGQDVALRCDPISGHVSLYWYRQALGQGPEFLTYFNYEAQQDKSGLPNDRFSAERPEGSISTLTIQRTEQRDSAMYRCASSLSLADTDTQYFGPGTRLTVL.